This T cell receptor (beta chain) was identified in a study of blood T cells in healthy people across ages. Study-wide findings and caveats: A roughly linear fall in TCR beta diversity per million T cells was seen with increasing age.

Each donor supplied around 10 milliliters of peripheral blood. Deletions cut 6 bases from V and 5 bases from J, with 9 bases between. The CDR3 has 12 amino acids. Germline loops: CDR1 MNHEY, CDR2 SVGAGI. Using a J-beta primer mix together with a sample-barcoded 5' primer, a second PCR was run for roughly 6 to 12 cycles. TCRdb reprocessed the 5' RACE reads with MiXCR, giving one entry per CDR3 protein. The sample includes under 750,000 distinct CDR3 sequences, around 48% of them seen just once. This clonotype came up a few times. Its specificity is unknown. This receptor was taken from a man older than 75 in good health. The sequenced sample consisted of blood. This chain uses TRBV6-5 with TRBJ2-3; tentative D call: TRBD2 (6 bases). CDR3 coding DNA: TGTGCCAGCAGCACAGCGGGAGATACGCAGTATTTT. Residues: CASSTAGDTQYF.